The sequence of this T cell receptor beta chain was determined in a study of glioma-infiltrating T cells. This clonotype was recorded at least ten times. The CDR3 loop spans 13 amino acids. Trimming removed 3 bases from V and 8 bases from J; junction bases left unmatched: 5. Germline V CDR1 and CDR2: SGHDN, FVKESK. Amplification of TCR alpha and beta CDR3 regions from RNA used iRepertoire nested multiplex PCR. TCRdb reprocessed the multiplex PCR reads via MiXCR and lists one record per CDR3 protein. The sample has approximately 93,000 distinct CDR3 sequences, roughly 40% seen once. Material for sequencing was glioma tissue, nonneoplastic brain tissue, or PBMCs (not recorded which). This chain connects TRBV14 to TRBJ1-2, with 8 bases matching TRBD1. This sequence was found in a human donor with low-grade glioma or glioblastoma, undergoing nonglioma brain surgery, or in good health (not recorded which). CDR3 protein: CASSHQGALGYTF. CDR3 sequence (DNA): TGTGCCAGCAGCCACCAGGGGGCTTTGGGCTACACCTTC.